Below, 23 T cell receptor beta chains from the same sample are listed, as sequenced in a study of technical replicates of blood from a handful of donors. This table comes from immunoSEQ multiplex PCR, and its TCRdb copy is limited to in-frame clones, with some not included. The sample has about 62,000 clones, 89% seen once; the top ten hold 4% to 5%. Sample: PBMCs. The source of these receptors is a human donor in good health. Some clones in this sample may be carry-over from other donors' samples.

The CDR3 bases are TGTGCCAGTAGGGACAGGGGAAGCAATCAGCCCCAGCATTTT. It specifies CASRDRGSNQPQHF. The gene calls are TRBV19 and TRBJ1-5; 9 bases line up with TRBD1. The CDR3 covers 14 residues. Trimming at V came to 6 bases and at J to 1 base, leaving 1 base not matched to a gene. Germline lookup yields CDR1 LNHDA and CDR2 SQIVND (reference sequence).

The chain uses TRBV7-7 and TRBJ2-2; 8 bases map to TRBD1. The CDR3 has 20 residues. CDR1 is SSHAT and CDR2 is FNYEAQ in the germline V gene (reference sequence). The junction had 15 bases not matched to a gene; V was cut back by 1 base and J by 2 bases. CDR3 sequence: CASSLDSIQGVITNTGELFF. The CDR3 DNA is TGTGCCAGCAGCTTAGATAGTATACAGGGGGTTATTACAAACACCGGGGAGCTGTTTTTT.

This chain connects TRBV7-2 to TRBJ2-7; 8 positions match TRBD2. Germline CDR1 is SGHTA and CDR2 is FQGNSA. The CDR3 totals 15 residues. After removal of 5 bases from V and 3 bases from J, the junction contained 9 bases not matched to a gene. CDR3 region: CASSEKSGSFYEQYF. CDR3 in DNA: TGTGCCAGCAGCGAGAAAAGCGGGAGTTTCTACGAGCAGTACTTC.

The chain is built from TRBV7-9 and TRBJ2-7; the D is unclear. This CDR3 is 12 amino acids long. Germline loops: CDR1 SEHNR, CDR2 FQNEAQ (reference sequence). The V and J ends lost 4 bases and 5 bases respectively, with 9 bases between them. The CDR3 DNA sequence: TGTGCCAGCAGCTATGGCTTGGACGAGCAGTACTTC. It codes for CASSYGLDEQYF.

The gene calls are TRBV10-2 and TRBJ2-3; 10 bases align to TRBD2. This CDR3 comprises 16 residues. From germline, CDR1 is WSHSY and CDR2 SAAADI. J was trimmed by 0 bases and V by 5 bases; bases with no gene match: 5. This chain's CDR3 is CASSLAGGLSTDTQYF. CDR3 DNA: TGCGCCAGCAGTTTAGCGGGGGGACTTAGCACAGATACGCAGTATTTT.

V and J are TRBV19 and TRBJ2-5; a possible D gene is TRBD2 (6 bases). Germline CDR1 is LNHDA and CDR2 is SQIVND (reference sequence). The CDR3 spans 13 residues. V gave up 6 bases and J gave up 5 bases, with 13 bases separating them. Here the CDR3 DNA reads TGTGCCAGTAGGATGACTAGACGGGAGACCCAGTACTTC. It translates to CASRMTRRETQYF.

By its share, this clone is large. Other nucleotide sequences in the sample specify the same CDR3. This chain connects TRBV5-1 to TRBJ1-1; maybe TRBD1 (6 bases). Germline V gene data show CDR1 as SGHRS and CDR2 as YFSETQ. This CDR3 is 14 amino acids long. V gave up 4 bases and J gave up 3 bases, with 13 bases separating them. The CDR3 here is CASSLGGGYTEAFF. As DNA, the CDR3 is TGCGCCAGCAGCCTGGGGGGCGGTTACACTGAAGCTTTCTTT.

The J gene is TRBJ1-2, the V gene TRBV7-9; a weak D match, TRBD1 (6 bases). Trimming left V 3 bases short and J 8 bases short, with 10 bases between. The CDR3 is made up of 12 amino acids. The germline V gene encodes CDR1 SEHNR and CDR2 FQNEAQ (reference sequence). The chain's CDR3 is CASSFTGKGYTF. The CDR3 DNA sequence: TGTGCCAGCAGCTTCACAGGGAAAGGCTACACCTTC.

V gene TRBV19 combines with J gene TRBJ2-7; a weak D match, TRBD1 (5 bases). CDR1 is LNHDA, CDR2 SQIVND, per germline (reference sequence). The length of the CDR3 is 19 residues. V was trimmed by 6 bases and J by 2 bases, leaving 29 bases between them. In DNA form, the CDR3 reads TGTGCCAGTAGGACAGAAGAGACGTATTCATCCAAAAGCCCCTACGAGCAGTACTTC. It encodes CASRTEETYSSKSPYEQYF.

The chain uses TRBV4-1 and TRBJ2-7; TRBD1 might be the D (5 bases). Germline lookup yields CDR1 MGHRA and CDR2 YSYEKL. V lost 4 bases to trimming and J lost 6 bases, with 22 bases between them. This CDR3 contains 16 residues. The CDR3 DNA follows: TGCGCCAGCAGCCCAATGACAGAGTGGGGCAGCCGCGAGCAGTACTTC. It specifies CASSPMTEWGSREQYF.

In nucleotides, the CDR3 is TGTGCCACCAGCACCGGGATGCTAAGGAACACCGGGGAGCTGTTTTTT. Its translation is CATSTGMLRNTGELFF. The chain links TRBV15 to TRBJ2-2; possible D gene TRBD2, 5 bases. Between the trimmed V and J ends, which lost 4 bases and 1 base, there was a span of 13 bases. Germline CDR1 and CDR2: LNHNV and YYDKDF (reference sequence). This CDR3 is built from 16 residues.

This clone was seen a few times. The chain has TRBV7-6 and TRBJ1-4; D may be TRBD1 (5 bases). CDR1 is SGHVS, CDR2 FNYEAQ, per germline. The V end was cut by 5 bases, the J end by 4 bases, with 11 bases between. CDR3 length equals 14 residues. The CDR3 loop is CASSQTEVNEKLFF. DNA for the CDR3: TGTGCCAGCAGCCAGACAGAAGTTAATGAAAAACTGTTTTTT.

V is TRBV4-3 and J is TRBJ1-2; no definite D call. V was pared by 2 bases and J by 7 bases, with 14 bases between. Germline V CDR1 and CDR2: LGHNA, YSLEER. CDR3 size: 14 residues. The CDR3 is CASSQYDRDFGYTF. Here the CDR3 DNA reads TGCGCCAGCAGCCAATATGACCGAGACTTTGGCTACACCTTC.

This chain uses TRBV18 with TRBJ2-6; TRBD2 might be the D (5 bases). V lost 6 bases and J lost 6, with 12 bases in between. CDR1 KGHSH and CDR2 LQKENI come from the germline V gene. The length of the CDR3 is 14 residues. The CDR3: CASSEDTVANVLTF. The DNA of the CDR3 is TGTGCCAGCTCGGAGGATACGGTGGCCAACGTCCTGACTTTC.

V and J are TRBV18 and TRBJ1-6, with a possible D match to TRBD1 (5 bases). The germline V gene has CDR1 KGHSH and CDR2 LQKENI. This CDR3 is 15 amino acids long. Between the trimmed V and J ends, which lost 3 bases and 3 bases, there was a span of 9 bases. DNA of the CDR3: TGTGCCAGCTCACCCCTGACAGACTATAATTCACCCCTCCACTTT. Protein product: CASSPLTDYNSPLHF.

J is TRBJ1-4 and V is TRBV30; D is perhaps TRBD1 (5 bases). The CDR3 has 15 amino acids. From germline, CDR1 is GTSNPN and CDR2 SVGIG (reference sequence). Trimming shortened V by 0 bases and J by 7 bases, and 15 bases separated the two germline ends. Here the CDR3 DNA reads TGTGCCTGGAGTGTTTTTCGGGGGGTTGGTGAAAAACTGTTTTTT. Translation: CAWSVFRGVGEKLFF.

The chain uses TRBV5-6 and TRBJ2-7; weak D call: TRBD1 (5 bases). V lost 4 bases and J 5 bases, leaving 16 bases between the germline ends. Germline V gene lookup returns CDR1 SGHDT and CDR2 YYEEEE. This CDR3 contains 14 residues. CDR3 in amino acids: CASSPWAGMNEQYF. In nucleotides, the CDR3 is TGTGCCAGCAGCCCCTGGGCAGGGATGAACGAGCAGTACTTC.

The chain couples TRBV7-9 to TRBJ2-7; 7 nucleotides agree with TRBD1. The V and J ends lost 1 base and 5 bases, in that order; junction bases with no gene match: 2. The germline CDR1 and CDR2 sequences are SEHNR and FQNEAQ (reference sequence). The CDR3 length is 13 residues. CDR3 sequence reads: CASSLEGAHEQYF. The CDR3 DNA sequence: TGTGCCAGCAGCTTAGAGGGGGCCCACGAGCAGTACTTC.

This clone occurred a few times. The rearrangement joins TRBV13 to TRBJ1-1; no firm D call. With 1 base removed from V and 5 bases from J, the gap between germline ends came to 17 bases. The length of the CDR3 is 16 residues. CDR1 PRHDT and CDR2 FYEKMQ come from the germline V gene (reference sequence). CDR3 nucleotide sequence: TGTGCCAGCAGCTTAGTTTCTGTGTCCGCGAGTACTGAAGCTTTCTTT. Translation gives CASSLVSVSASTEAFF.

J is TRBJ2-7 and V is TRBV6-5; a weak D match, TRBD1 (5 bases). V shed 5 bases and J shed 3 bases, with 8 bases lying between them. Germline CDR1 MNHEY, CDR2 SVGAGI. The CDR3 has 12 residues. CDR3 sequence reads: CASSNQGYEQYF. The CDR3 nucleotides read TGTGCCAGCAGTAATCAGGGCTACGAGCAGTACTTC.

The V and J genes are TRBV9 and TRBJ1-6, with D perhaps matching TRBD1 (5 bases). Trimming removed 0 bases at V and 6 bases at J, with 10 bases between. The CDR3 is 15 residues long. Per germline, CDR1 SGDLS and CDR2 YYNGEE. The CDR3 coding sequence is TGTGCCAGCAGCGTAGAGGGAAGGGGTAATTCACCCCTCCACTTT. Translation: CASSVEGRGNSPLHF. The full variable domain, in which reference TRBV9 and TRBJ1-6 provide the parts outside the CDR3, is DSGVTQTPKHLITATGQRVTLRCSPRSGDLSVYWYQQSLDQGLQFLIQYYNGEERAKGNILERFSAQQFPDLHSELNLSSLELGDSALYFCASSVEGRGNSPLHFGNGTRLTVT.

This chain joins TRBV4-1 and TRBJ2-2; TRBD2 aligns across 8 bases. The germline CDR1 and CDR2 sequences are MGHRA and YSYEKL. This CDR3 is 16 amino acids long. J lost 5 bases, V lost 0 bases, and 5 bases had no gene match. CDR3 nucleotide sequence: TGCGCCAGCAGCCAAGAGAGCGGGAGAATTACCGGGGAGCTGTTTTTT. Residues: CASSQESGRITGELFF.

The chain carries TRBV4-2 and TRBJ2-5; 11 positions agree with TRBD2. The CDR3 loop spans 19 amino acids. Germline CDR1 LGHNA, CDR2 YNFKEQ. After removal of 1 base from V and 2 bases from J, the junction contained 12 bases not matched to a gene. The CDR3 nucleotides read TGTGCCAGCAGCCAAGCACTAGCGGGAGACATGAGGGGACAAGAGACCCAGTACTTC. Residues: CASSQALAGDMRGQETQYF.